Below are 19 T cell receptor beta chains sequenced from a single sample in a study of control samples from healthy donors and cancer patients. Assay used: immunoSEQ multiplex PCR; TCRdb lists only in-frame clones, some missing. The sample gives 100,000 to 150,000 clones, roughly 87% of which show up once; roughly 2% is in the top ten. The specimen was blood. The receptor source for this set is a man aged 18 to 30 in good health.

This rearrangement joins TRBV21-1 to TRBJ2-7. TRBV21-1 is termed a pseudogene. The CDR3 is 14 residues long. CDR3 coding DNA: TGTGCCAGCAGGGGATTAGGCCCCACCTACGAGCAGTACTTC. Translation gives CASRGLGPTYEQYF.

The J gene is TRBJ1-2, the V gene TRBV7-9, with TRBD1 matching 7 bases. The germline V gene encodes CDR1 SEHNR and CDR2 FQNEAQ (reference sequence). V trimming: 2 bases; J trimming: 4 bases; junction bases outside the gene matches: 10. The CDR3 sequence is 16 residues long. The CDR3 protein is CASSLMMNRGAYGYTF. The CDR3 DNA is TGTGCCAGCAGCTTAATGATGAACAGGGGAGCCTATGGCTACACCTTC. The variable domain in full, completed from reference TRBV7-9 and TRBJ1-2, reads DTGVSQNPRHKITKRGQNVTFRCDPISEHNRLYWYRQTLGQGPEFLTYFQNEAQLEKSRLLSDRFSAERPKGSFSTLEIQRTEQGDSAMYLCASSLMMNRGAYGYTFGSGTRLTVV.

The V call is TRBV5-1, the J call TRBJ1-2; D unclear. Germline assignment: CDR1 SGHRS and CDR2 YFSETQ. CDR3 length equals 13 residues. Trimming pared 6 bases from V and 2 bases from J, leaving 11 bases between. This chain's CDR3 is CASKVHGNYGYTF. DNA of the CDR3: TGCGCCAGCAAGGTTCACGGAAACTATGGCTACACCTTC.

The V call is TRBV23-1, the J call TRBJ2-6, with D tentatively TRBD1 (6 bases). TRBV23-1 is sorted into the ORF group, with uncertain function. Trimming removed 4 bases from V and 0 bases from J, with 22 bases in between. The CDR3 contains 20 residues. The CDR3 region has the DNA TGCGCCAGCAGTCCGTCACCCGCGCCAGGGGCGGTCTCTGGGGCCAACGTCCTGACTTTC. Encoded protein: CASSPSPAPGAVSGANVLTF.

This clone was observed at least ten times. J is TRBJ1-4 and V is TRBV27; D call uncertain. This CDR3 comprises 16 residues. The germline V and J ends were trimmed by 5 bases and 2 bases, with 15 bases remaining between them. CDR1 and CDR2 from the germline V gene are MNHEY and SMNVEV (reference sequence). The CDR3 here is CASSLTPGWTNEKLFF. The CDR3 nucleotides are TGTGCCAGCAGTCTTACGCCCGGCTGGACTAATGAAAAACTGTTTTTT.

This chain joins TRBV6-5 and TRBJ2-3, with unresolved D. Per the germline V gene, CDR1 is MNHEY and CDR2 is SVGAGI. V was pared by 4 bases and J by 3 bases, with 8 bases between. The CDR3 runs to 13 residues. CDR3 amino acids: CASSSPVTDTQYF. In DNA, the CDR3 is TGTGCCAGCAGTTCTCCCGTGACAGATACGCAGTATTTT.

The genes are TRBV6-4 and TRBJ2-3, with 9 bases matching TRBD2. Germline V gene lookup returns CDR1 MRHNA and CDR2 SNTAGT. The trim removed 3 bases at V and 5 bases at J, leaving 6 bases unmatched. This CDR3 region has 15 residues. The CDR3 DNA follows: TGTGCCAGCAGTGATAGCGGGAGTGGGGTAGATACGCAGTATTTT. It specifies CASSDSGSGVDTQYF.

This clone appeared once. The V and J genes are TRBV6-5 and TRBJ1-4; no definite D call. The CDR3 loop spans 13 amino acids. Germline CDR1 and CDR2: MNHEY and SVGAGI. V was pared by 2 bases and J by 4 bases, with 5 bases between. CDR3 protein: CASSYGGNEKLFF. The CDR3 DNA reads TGTGCCAGCAGTTACGGCGGTAATGAAAAACTGTTTTTT.

The rearrangement joins TRBV6-2 or TRBV6-3 to TRBJ2-7; 8 bases align to TRBD1. V shed 2 bases and J 5 bases; nucleotides not matched to a gene: 11. The germline V gene has CDR1 MNHEY and CDR2 SVGEGT. This CDR3 has 16 residues. The DNA for the CDR3 is TGTGCCAGCAGTTACGAAGTGGGCAGGGGGCTGGACGAGCAGTACTTC. This encodes CASSYEVGRGLDEQYF.

The chain is built from TRBV15 and TRBJ2-1; TRBD2 matches 7 bases. Germline-derived CDR1 and CDR2 are LNHNV and YYDKDF (reference sequence). With V trimmed by 3 bases and J by 7 bases, 12 bases remained unmatched. CDR3 length: 16 residues. The CDR3 protein is CATSSPLIGGSNEQFF. The CDR3 region has the DNA TGTGCCACCAGCAGCCCTCTAATTGGCGGGAGTAATGAGCAGTTCTTC.

V gene TRBV6-2 or TRBV6-3 combines with J gene TRBJ2-1; 12 nucleotides line up with TRBD2. Trimming at V came to 4 bases and at J to 10 bases, leaving 20 bases not matched to a gene. Germline CDR1 is MNHEY and CDR2 is SVGEGT. This CDR3 has 19 residues. The CDR3 DNA reads as TGTGCCAGCAGTTCCCAAGGGGGGTCTAGCGGGAGGGCGATCGGGGAGCAGTTCTTC. Translating it yields CASSSQGGSSGRAIGEQFF.

This clone was counted once. This same CDR3 is encoded by further DNA sequences in the sample. V gene TRBV5-1 combines with J gene TRBJ1-4; D not certain. The CDR3 has 14 residues. Germline loops: CDR1 SGHRS, CDR2 YFSETQ. V dropped 0 bases and J dropped 4 bases, with 7 bases sitting between them. The CDR3 DNA sequence: TGCGCCAGCAGCTTGGGGTCTAGTAATGAAAAACTGTTTTTT. This codes for CASSLGSSNEKLFF.

DNA for the CDR3: TGTGCCAGCAGTGAACCTGGTTGGACAGGAGGTGACAGGGGCTACACCTTC. This codes for CASSEPGWTGGDRGYTF. The V call is TRBV6-1, the J call TRBJ1-2; 7 positions agree with TRBD1. V lost 2 bases, J lost 8 bases, and 17 bases stayed unmatched. Germline CDR1 MNHNS, CDR2 SASEGT. The CDR3 has 17 amino acids.

The chain uses TRBV4-1 and TRBJ2-5; 8 bases are shared with TRBD2. J was trimmed by 3 bases and V by 4 bases; bases with no gene match: 10. The germline V gene has CDR1 MGHRA and CDR2 YSYEKL. This CDR3 is built from 16 residues. The chain's CDR3 is CASSPATAAGEETQYF. DNA of the CDR3: TGCGCCAGCAGCCCCGCAACGGCAGCGGGAGAAGAGACCCAGTACTTC.

The chain couples TRBV2 to TRBJ2-1; 10 bases align to TRBD2. With 7 bases clipped from V and 2 bases from J, the junction kept 2 bases outside the gene matches. The CDR3 is 14 residues long. The germline V gene has CDR1 SNHLY and CDR2 FYNNEI. The CDR3 loop reads CASKREGPYNEQFF. The CDR3 DNA sequence: TGTGCCAGCAAGCGGGAGGGTCCCTACAATGAGCAGTTCTTC. Full variable domain (rest looked up from reference TRBV2 and TRBJ2-1): EPEVTQTPSHQVTQMGQEVILRCVPISNHLYFYWYRQILGQKVEFLVSFYNNEISEKSEIFDDQFSVERPDGSNFTLKIRSTKLEDSAMYFCASKREGPYNEQFFGPGTRLTVL.

The chain is built from TRBV7-2 and TRBJ1-1; 7 bases agree with TRBD1. The CDR3 extends over 15 amino acids. The V gene's germline CDR1 is SGHTA and CDR2 FQGNSA. The junction had 10 bases not matched to a gene; V was cut back by 4 bases and J by 5 bases. The CDR3 sequence: CASSSRQGLLTEAFF. CDR3 in DNA: TGTGCCAGCAGCTCGCGACAGGGTCTCTTAACTGAAGCTTTCTTT.

The V call is TRBV3-1 (or the pseudogene TRBV3-2), the J call TRBJ1-5; D perhaps matches TRBD1 (6 bases). V lost 0 bases and J 5 bases, leaving 17 bases between the germline ends. Germline CDR1 is LGHDT and CDR2 is YNNKEL (reference sequence). This CDR3 region has 17 residues. In DNA form, the CDR3 reads TGTGCCAGCAGCCAAGATGTTCTAACAGGGTATCATCAGCCCCAGCATTTT. Its translation is CASSQDVLTGYHQPQHF.

This chain uses TRBV29-1 with TRBJ1-2; D gene ambiguous. Germline V CDR1 and CDR2: SQVTM, ANQGSEA. The CDR3 consists of 14 residues. V lost 4 bases and J lost 0, with 12 bases in between. As DNA, the CDR3 is TGCAGCGTTGGAAGGAGGGATGCTAACTATGGCTACACCTTC. It is translated as CSVGRRDANYGYTF.

The chain has TRBV11-2 and TRBJ2-7; 8 bases are shared with TRBD2. There are 15 residues in the CDR3. CDR1 is SGHAT, CDR2 FQNNGV, per germline. V trimming: 5 bases; J trimming: 6 bases; junction bases outside the gene matches: 12. CDR3 sequence: CASSLWTSKESEQYF. The CDR3 region has the DNA TGTGCCAGCAGCCTATGGACTAGCAAAGAAAGCGAGCAGTACTTC.